The 11 T cell receptor beta chains below come from one sample, sequenced in a study of blood T cell repertoires in COVID-19. TCRdb keeps only in-frame clones here, not all; method: immunoSEQ multiplex PCR. The sample gives 150,000 to 200,000 clones, more than 75% of which show up once; 3.5% to 4.5% is in the top ten. Sequencing was carried out using peripheral blood. The receptors originated from a human donor in a cohort sampled during active COVID-19.

The V call is TRBV6-6, the J call TRBJ2-5; 7 bases align to TRBD1. With 7 bases clipped from V and 2 bases from J, the junction kept 7 bases outside the gene matches. Germline loops: CDR1 MNHNY, CDR2 SVGAGI (reference sequence). The length of the CDR3 is 14 residues. The CDR3 sequence is CASKLDRAQETQYF. The CDR3, as DNA: TGTGCCAGCAAACTAGACAGGGCTCAAGAGACCCAGTACTTC.

The chain joins TRBV7-9 to TRBJ2-1, with D possibly TRBD2 on 6 matching bases. Trimming shortened V by 1 base and J by 4 bases, and 8 bases separated the two germline ends. The CDR3 sequence is 14 residues long. Germline V lookup: CDR1 SEHNR, CDR2 FQNEAQ (reference sequence). The CDR3 spells CASSLGGLYNEQFF. The CDR3, as DNA: TGTGCCAGCAGCTTAGGGGGACTTTACAATGAGCAGTTCTTC.

V is TRBV7-6 and J is TRBJ2-7; 7 bases map to TRBD2. The V gene end was trimmed by 3 bases and the J gene end by 5 bases; junction bases not matched to a gene: 7. Germline lookup yields CDR1 SGHVS and CDR2 FNYEAQ. There are 14 residues in the CDR3. CDR3: CASSFTAGVDEQYF. CDR3 DNA: TGTGCCAGCAGCTTTACGGCGGGAGTAGACGAGCAGTACTTC. Combining the CDR3 with reference TRBV7-6 and TRBJ2-7 gives the whole variable domain GAGVSQSPRYKVTKRGQDVALRCDPISGHVSLYWYRQALGQGPEFLTYFNYEAQQDKSGLPNDRFSAERPEGSISTLTIQRTEQRDSAMYRCASSFTAGVDEQYFGPGTRLTVT.

This sequence joins TRBV5-1 and TRBJ2-5; 8 bases match TRBD1. The V gene end was trimmed by 3 bases and the J gene end by 7 bases; junction bases not matched to a gene: 17. Germline CDR1 SGHRS, CDR2 YFSETQ. The CDR3 length is 17 residues. The CDR3 loop reads CASSSVGTGQVIRTQYF. Written as DNA, the CDR3 is TGCGCCAGCAGCTCGGTAGGCACGGGACAGGTGATTCGGACCCAGTACTTC.

J is TRBJ2-4 and V is TRBV2; 8 nucleotides match TRBD1. Losses at the gene ends were 0 bases for V and 0 bases for J; bases not matched to a gene: 13. Per germline, CDR1 SNHLY and CDR2 FYNNEI. This CDR3 contains 20 residues. As DNA, the CDR3 is TGTGCCAGCAGTGAAGCGCGGTTGGACAGGGTTTGGGTAGCCAAAAACATTCAGTACTTC. This codes for CASSEARLDRVWVAKNIQYF.

The J gene is TRBJ1-1, the V gene TRBV5-8; D unresolved. This CDR3 comprises 13 residues. Trimming pared 2 bases from V and 4 bases from J, leaving 9 bases between. Germline V gene sequence: CDR1 SGHTS, CDR2 YDEGEE. The CDR3 protein is CASSLSRVTEAFF. CDR3 bases: TGTGCCAGCAGCTTATCGAGGGTCACTGAAGCTTTCTTT.

This sequence joins TRBV11-2 and TRBJ1-1; D remains ambiguous. Germline V gene sequence: CDR1 SGHAT, CDR2 FQNNGV. The ends were cut back, 5 bases at V and 6 bases at J, with 10 bases in the middle. The CDR3 covers 12 residues. The CDR3 DNA follows: TGTGCCAGCAGCGTGGGGAGGGCTGAAGCTTTCTTT. This encodes CASSVGRAEAFF.

The chain uses TRBV6-2 or TRBV6-3 and TRBJ1-2; no definite D call. Germline CDR1 MNHEY, CDR2 SVGEGT. Trimming took off 2 bases at V and 7 bases at J, with 11 bases between the two ends. The CDR3 covers 13 residues. The CDR3 DNA is TGTGCCAGCAGTTACCGGGTGAGAGTTGGCTACACCTTC. This sequence encodes CASSYRVRVGYTF.

V gene TRBV9 combines with J gene TRBJ2-1; 10 bases fit TRBD2. This CDR3 is 16 amino acids long. Germline assignment: CDR1 SGDLS and CDR2 YYNGEE. The V segment lost 0 bases and the J segment 2 bases; nucleotides outside the gene matches: 2. The CDR3 reads CASSVVAGGTYNEQFF. The CDR3, as DNA: TGTGCCAGCAGCGTAGTAGCGGGAGGCACCTACAATGAGCAGTTCTTC. The full variable domain, its missing parts supplied by reference TRBV9 and TRBJ2-1, is DSGVTQTPKHLITATGQRVTLRCSPRSGDLSVYWYQQSLDQGLQFLIQYYNGEERAKGNILERFSAQQFPDLHSELNLSSLELGDSALYFCASSVVAGGTYNEQFFGPGTRLTVL.

The chain employs TRBV10-3 and TRBJ1-1; maybe TRBD1 (5 bases). Germline V gene sequence: CDR1 ENHRY, CDR2 SYGVKD. Trimming removed 6 bases at V and 5 bases at J, with 7 bases between. This CDR3 has 11 amino acids. CDR3 sequence (DNA): TGTGCCATCAGCGACAGTACTGAAGCTTTCTTT. It translates to CAISDSTEAFF.

The V and J genes are TRBV15 and TRBJ2-3; no firm D call. With 0 bases removed from V and 4 bases from J, the gap between germline ends came to 17 bases. Germline CDR1 reads LNHNV; CDR2 reads YYDKDF (reference sequence). The CDR3 runs to 17 residues. CDR3 coding DNA: TGTGCCACCAGCAGAGATATTGCAGGTTTCACCTCAGATACGCAGTATTTT. The encoded protein is CATSRDIAGFTSDTQYF.